The 21 T cell receptor beta chains given below trace back to one sample, sequenced in a study of breast tumors, draining lymph nodes, adjacent tissues. TCRdb used MiXCR to reprocess the multiplex PCR reads, holding one entry per CDR3 protein. This sample carries 150,000 to 200,000 distinct CDR3 sequences, 30% to 35% of them seen once, and the ten largest clones take roughly 4.3%. Axillary draining lymph nodes of breast cancer patients supplied the node samples. The sequenced sample consisted of axillary lymph node tissue. The receptors originated from a female donor with breast cancer. Some clones in this sample may be carry-over from other donors' samples.

As for this clonotype: This may arise from a read error, as a much more abundant clone is one base away. The V call is TRBV25-1, the J call TRBJ2-5; possible D gene TRBD1, 5 bases. Germline V gene lookup returns CDR1 MGHDK and CDR2 SYGVNS. The V and J ends lost 8 bases and 1 base respectively, with 20 bases between them. CDR3 size: 16 residues. CDR3 DNA sequence: TGTGCCAGCGGTAGTTATAGGGCAGGGCCCCAAGAGACCCAGTACTTC. It codes for CASGSYRAGPQETQYF.

J is TRBJ2-3 and V is TRBV29-1, with 15 positions matching TRBD2. With V trimmed by 6 bases and J by 0 bases, 4 bases remained unmatched. CDR1 is SQVTM and CDR2 is ANQGSEA in the germline V gene. The CDR3 runs 16 residues. The CDR3 DNA follows: TGCAGCGTAGGGACTAGCGGGGGGACTAGCACAGATACGCAGTATTTT. It encodes CSVGTSGGTSTDTQYF.

This clonotype was observed a handful of times. A much more abundant neighbour one base away suggests this may be a read error. The chain has TRBV9 and TRBJ1-4; D gene uncertain. The CDR3 contains 14 residues. Germline V gene data show CDR1 as SGDLS and CDR2 as YYNGEE. Here the CDR3 DNA reads TGTGCCGGCAGCCTCCCCGGAACTAATGAAAAACTGTTTTTT. It codes for CAGSLPGTNEKLFF.

V and J are TRBV12-5 and TRBJ1-6; D is unclear. V lost 9 bases to trimming and J lost 4 bases, with 13 bases between them. Germline lookup yields CDR1 LGHNT and CDR2 FRNRAP. The CDR3 runs 14 residues. CDR3 residues: CARVKGGYNSPLHF. Here the CDR3 DNA reads TGTGCTAGAGTCAAGGGCGGTTATAATTCACCCCTCCACTTT.

In this sample, this clonotype turned up many times. The CDR3 nucleotides are TGCAGCGCCTCTCCGGGAACCACAGATACGCAGTATTTT. As protein: CSASPGTTDTQYF. V gene TRBV29-1 combines with J gene TRBJ2-3; a weak D match, TRBD2 (5 bases). The CDR3 contains 13 residues. The germline V gene has CDR1 SQVTM and CDR2 ANQGSEA. Trimming pared 7 bases from V and 2 bases from J, leaving 13 bases between.

The chain combines TRBV7-9 with TRBJ2-5; 9 nucleotides match TRBD1. The CDR3 is made up of 14 amino acids. The ends lost 5 bases at V and 4 bases at J; junction bases unmatched: 5. The germline V gene has CDR1 SEHNR and CDR2 FQNEAQ (reference sequence). The CDR3 DNA is TGTGCCAGCAGCGCACAGGGGGCCCCAGAGACCCAGTACTTC. It yields the protein CASSAQGAPETQYF.

There are a few counts of this clonotype. The J gene is TRBJ1-5, the V gene TRBV18; TRBD1 aligns across 8 bases. Germline lookup yields CDR1 KGHSH and CDR2 LQKENI. The length of the CDR3 is 14 residues. Trimming removed 2 bases from V and 7 bases from J; junction bases left unmatched: 4. The CDR3 DNA sequence: TGTGCCAGCTCACCAGGGCAGGGGGCACAGCCCCAGCATTTT. Translation: CASSPGQGAQPQHF.

This clonotype has ten or more counts. V gene TRBV2 combines with J gene TRBJ1-4, with a tentative D call TRBD1 (6 bases). The CDR3 totals 14 residues. The germline CDR1 and CDR2 sequences are SNHLY and FYNNEI. V lost 3 bases and J lost 8, with 13 bases in between. The CDR3 sequence is CASSDYREGEKLFF. The CDR3 DNA follows: TGTGCCAGCAGTGATTACAGGGAGGGAGAAAAACTGTTTTTT.

With respect to this clonotype: Sequence at one end of the junction differs from germline and may be a read error. The V gene is TRBV24-1, the J gene TRBJ2-2; 9 bases are a match to TRBD1. The germline gives CDR1 KGHDR, CDR2 SFDVKD. CDR3 length: 17 residues. This CDR3 is CATSDGPGTGTTGELLF. CDR3 sequence (DNA): TGTGCCACCAGTGATGGCCCCGGGACAGGGACCACCGGGGAGCTGCTTTTT.

This clonotype has a count of ten or more. The rearrangement uses TRBV5-1 and TRBJ2-7, with 15 bases matching TRBD2. Trimming cost V 4 bases and J 5 bases; bases outside gene matches: 7. The CDR3 length is 16 residues. Germline V gene sequence: CDR1 SGHRS, CDR2 YFSETQ. The CDR3 loop reads CASSTGTSGGPDEQYF. CDR3 sequence (DNA): TGCGCCAGCAGCACCGGGACTAGCGGGGGGCCCGACGAGCAGTACTTC.

This clonotype has a count of ten or more. The gene calls are TRBV5-6 and TRBJ1-6, with D possibly TRBD1 on 5 matching bases. The CDR3 extends over 14 amino acids. Germline V gene data show CDR1 as SGHDT and CDR2 as YYEEEE. V dropped 3 bases and J dropped 10 bases, with 14 bases sitting between them. The CDR3 here is CASSSGRKGSPLHF. Here the CDR3 DNA reads TGTGCCAGCAGCTCGGGACGGAAAGGATCACCCCTCCACTTT. Complete variable domain (other parts from reference TRBV5-6 and TRBJ1-6): DAGVTQSPTHLIKTRGQQVTLRCSPKSGHDTVSWYQQALGQGPQFIFQYYEEEERQRGNFPDRFSGHQFPNYSSELNVNALLLGDSALYLCASSSGRKGSPLHFGNGTRLTVT.

The genes are TRBV9 and TRBJ2-5, with TRBD1 matching over 9 bases. The V and J ends lost 3 bases and 5 bases, in that order; junction bases with no gene match: 8. The CDR3 is 15 amino acids. CDR1 and CDR2 from the germline V gene are SGDLS and YYNGEE. The CDR3: CASSDVQGAGETQYF. The CDR3 DNA reads TGTGCCAGCAGCGATGTACAGGGGGCGGGGGAGACCCAGTACTTC.

The V and J genes are TRBV6-5 and TRBJ2-2; TRBD2 is a possible D gene (5 bases). The V gene lost 5 bases and the J gene lost 2 bases, with 9 bases spanning the gap. CDR3 length: 14 residues. Germline V gene sequence: CDR1 MNHEY, CDR2 SVGAGI. The CDR3: CASSHGVNTGELFF. CDR3 nucleotides: TGTGCCAGCAGTCACGGGGTAAACACCGGGGAGCTGTTTTTT.

This clonotype was observed at least ten times. The rearrangement uses TRBV20-1 and TRBJ2-1, with TRBD2 matching over 14 bases. This CDR3 contains 14 residues. The V segment lost 6 bases and the J segment 6 bases; nucleotides outside the gene matches: 4. Germline V lookup: CDR1 DFQATT, CDR2 SNEGSKA (reference sequence). The CDR3 loop is CSAWTSGGSNEQFF. Written as DNA, the CDR3 is TGCAGTGCCTGGACTAGCGGGGGGAGCAATGAGCAGTTCTTC.

The CDR3 DNA sequence: TGTGCCAGCAGCGCGGGACAGGGGACCTACGAGCAGTACTTC. Translation: CASSAGQGTYEQYF. The rearrangement joins TRBV9 to TRBJ2-7; 10 nucleotides line up with TRBD1. Trimming took 3 bases from V and 2 from J; bases not matched to a gene: 2. The CDR3 spans 14 residues. Germline V gene data show CDR1 as SGDLS and CDR2 as YYNGEE.

This clonotype was observed at least ten times. The V call is TRBV9, the J call TRBJ2-7; D may be TRBD2 (6 bases). Trimming took off 3 bases at V and 3 bases at J, with 16 bases between the two ends. The CDR3 has 15 residues. Per germline, CDR1 SGDLS and CDR2 YYNGEE. This CDR3 reads CASSEGGGNHYEQYF. In nucleotides, the CDR3 is TGTGCCAGCAGCGAGGGTGGGGGGAATCACTACGAGCAGTACTTC.

About this clonotype: This may be a read error: a much more frequent sequence differs by one nucleotide. The chain carries TRBV24-1 and TRBJ1-2, with D uncertain. Looked up from germline, CDR1 is KGHDR and CDR2 is SFDVKD. CDR3 length equals 19 residues. CDR3 region: CATSGRVEGLTGSPYGYPF. CDR3 nucleotides: TGTGCCACCAGTGGAAGAGTTGAGGGTTTGACCGGGTCTCCCTATGGCTACCCCTTC.

In this sample, this clonotype turned up many times. V gene TRBV7-6 combines with J gene TRBJ2-7; 10 bases are a match to TRBD1. CDR1 is SGHVS, CDR2 FNYEAQ, per germline. The CDR3 is 16 amino acids. The V and J ends lost 5 bases and 1 base, in that order; junction bases with no gene match: 8. In DNA, the CDR3 is TGTGCCAGCAGCCCCCTAAGGGGACAGGGGTCCTACGAGCAGTACTTC. This encodes CASSPLRGQGSYEQYF.

This clonotype was found many times. The chain couples TRBV7-9 to TRBJ2-7; TRBD1 agrees at 8 bases. Trimming at V came to 0 bases and at J to 5 bases, leaving 15 bases not matched to a gene. The CDR3 contains 18 residues. Germline V gene data show CDR1 as SEHNR and CDR2 as FQNEAQ (reference sequence). In DNA form, the CDR3 reads TGTGCCAGCAGCTTAGCGTTTACCCCGGAGCAGGGGGCTCACGAGCAGTACTTC. This encodes CASSLAFTPEQGAHEQYF.

This clonotype was counted a few times. The chain is built from TRBV7-3 and TRBJ1-1; D remains ambiguous. The germline V and J ends were trimmed by 10 bases and 3 bases, with 15 bases remaining between them. Germline V gives CDR1 SGHTA, CDR2 FQGTGA. The CDR3 spans 13 residues. In DNA, the CDR3 is TGTGCCAACAGTTCGGGTAGCTACACTGAAGCTTTCTTT. Translated, it gives CANSSGSYTEAFF.

Ten or more counts support this clonotype. The DNA for the CDR3 is TGCAGCGTTGCGGGGTCGAGCACGGGTGAGCCCCAGCATTTT. Protein: CSVAGSSTGEPQHF. This chain joins TRBV29-1 and TRBJ1-5, with unresolved D. Germline loops: CDR1 SQVTM, CDR2 ANQGSEA. The CDR3 sequence is 14 residues long. The ends were cut back, 4 bases at V and 8 bases at J, with 18 bases in the middle.